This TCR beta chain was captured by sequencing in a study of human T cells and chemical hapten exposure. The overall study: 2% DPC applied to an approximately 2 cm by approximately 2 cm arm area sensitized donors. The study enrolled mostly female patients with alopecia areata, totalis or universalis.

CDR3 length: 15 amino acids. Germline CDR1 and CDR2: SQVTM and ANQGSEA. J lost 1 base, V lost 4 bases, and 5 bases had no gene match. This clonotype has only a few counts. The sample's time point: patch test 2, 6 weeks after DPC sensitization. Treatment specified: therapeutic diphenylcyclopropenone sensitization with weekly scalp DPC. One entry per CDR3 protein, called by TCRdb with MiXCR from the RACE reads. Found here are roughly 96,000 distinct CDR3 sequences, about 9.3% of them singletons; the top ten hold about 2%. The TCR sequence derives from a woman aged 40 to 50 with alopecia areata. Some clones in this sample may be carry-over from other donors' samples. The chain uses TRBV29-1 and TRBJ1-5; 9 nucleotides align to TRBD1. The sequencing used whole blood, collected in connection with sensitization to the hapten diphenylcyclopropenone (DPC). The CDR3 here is CSVARTGDSNQPQHF. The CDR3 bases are TGCAGCGTTGCCCGGACAGGGGACAGCAATCAGCCCCAGCATTTT.